The 32 T cell receptor beta chains reported below all come from one sample, sequenced in a study of CD8+CD57+ T cells in acquired aplastic anemia. According to the study, genomic DNA was the template for TCR beta VDJ and CDR3 profiling. TCRdb itself ran the reads through MiXCR, one entry per CDR3 protein. Here the sample spans about 400,000 distinct CDR3 sequences, approximately 70% being singletons. The sample taken for sequencing was sorted CD4+, CD8+, or CD8+CD57+ T cells (not recorded which) from PBMCs. The receptors here all came from a human donor in good health, serving as a control.

This clonotype was detected ten times or more. The chain uses TRBV6-5 and TRBJ2-7; 7 positions match TRBD1. CDR1 and CDR2 from the germline V gene are MNHEY and SVGAGI. The CDR3 runs 14 residues. J gave up 5 bases and V 7 bases, and 11 bases lay outside the gene matches. CDR3 bases: TGTGCCAGCACCGAACCGGGACAGCTCCACGAGCAGTACTTC. It yields the protein CASTEPGQLHEQYF.

The rearrangement uses TRBV20-1 and TRBJ1-1; possible D gene TRBD1, 6 bases. Trimming cost V 0 bases and J 12 bases, with 14 bases left between them. The length of the CDR3 is 12 residues. Germline CDR1 and CDR2: DFQATT and SNEGSKA (reference sequence). CDR3 sequence: CSAREGGGNSFF. The CDR3 coding sequence is TGCAGTGCTAGAGAAGGGGGGGGTAATTCTTTCTTT.

In the case of this clonotype: As the CDR3 is not closed by the conserved phenylalanine or tryptophan, this likely results from a read error. It is unclear where the CDR3 begins or ends on the DNA, so no DNA is shown, and the CDR3 is as TCRdb lists it. The rearrangement links TRBV10-3 to TRBJ2-3. Germline V CDR1 and CDR2: ENHRY, SYGVKD. The CDR3 is made up of 14 amino acids, end residues included. CDR3: CAISGYTGVDTLYS.

A remark on this clonotype: At one end, the junction sequence differs from germline, possibly due to a read error. CDR3 loop: CASRDKTGPYEQFF. CDR3 nucleotide sequence: TGTGCCAGCAGGGATAAGACCGGACCCTACGAGCAGTTTTTC. J is TRBJ2-7 and V is TRBV2; no definite D call. This CDR3 region has 14 residues. The germline V gene encodes CDR1 SNHLY and CDR2 FYNNEI.

The chain combines TRBV4-1 with TRBJ2-1; possible D gene TRBD2, 5 bases. This CDR3 region has 13 residues. CDR1 and CDR2 (germline): MGHRA, YSYEKL. Trimming removed 1 base at V and 10 bases at J, with 11 bases between. The CDR3 sequence: CASSQVPSGEQFF. CDR3 sequence (DNA): TGCGCCAGCAGCCAAGTCCCCTCGGGGGAGCAGTTCTTC.

The genes are TRBV15 and TRBJ2-2; D possibly corresponds to TRBD1 (5 bases). CDR1 and CDR2 (germline): LNHNV, YYDKDF (reference sequence). Trimming removed 5 bases from V and 12 bases from J, with 22 bases in between. This CDR3 comprises 15 residues. The chain's CDR3 is CATSRQGGITRQLFF. In nucleotides, the CDR3 is TGTGCCACCAGCCGGCAGGGTGGTATCACCCGGCAGCTGTTTTTT.

Comment on this clonotype: The junction and the germline gene differ at one end; a read error may be behind it. The chain carries TRBV10-3 and TRBJ1-2; D is undetermined. Germline CDR1 ENHRY, CDR2 SYGVKD. The CDR3 extends over 13 amino acids. The CDR3 DNA reads TGTGCCATCAGTCAAAACCCGGACTATGGCAACACCTTC. Encoded protein: CAISQNPDYGNTF.

DNA for the CDR3: TGTGCCATCAGTGGGGAGGTGGATGAAAAACTGTTTTTT. It codes for CAISGEVDEKLFF. The V call is TRBV10-3, the J call TRBJ1-4; D is uncertain. This CDR3 has 13 residues. From germline, CDR1 is ENHRY and CDR2 SYGVKD. The V end was cut by 4 bases, the J end by 6 bases, with 9 bases between.

This clonotype was counted only a few times. A much bigger clone sits one base away, suggesting this may be a read error. The chain is built from TRBV12-3 or TRBV12-4 and TRBJ1-5, with 8 bases lining up with TRBD1. V was pared by 3 bases and J by 6 bases, with 7 bases of the junction left unmatched. The CDR3 is made up of 15 amino acids. The chain's CDR3 is CASSLGPGGGQPQHF. The DNA of the CDR3 is TGTGCCAGCAGTTTGGGCCCAGGGGGCGGTCAGCCCCAGCATTTT.

Concerning this clonotype: Because the CDR3 is missing its conserved closing phenylalanine or tryptophan, this is likely a read error. The DNA is left out, because the CDR3 cannot be placed on it with certainty; the CDR3 is given as TCRdb lists it. The J gene is TRBJ1-1, the V gene TRBV7-4; the table assigns TRBD1, which was not confirmed against the DNA. Germline V CDR1 and CDR2: SGHVT, SQSDAQ. Inclusive of both ends, the CDR3 amounts to 13 amino acids. CDR3 sequence reads: CASSFQGDSHTFG.

With regard to this clonotype: This CDR3 fails to terminate in the conserved phenylalanine or tryptophan, so it likely reflects a read error. The DNA is left out, because the CDR3 cannot be placed on it with certainty; the CDR3 is given as TCRdb lists it. J is TRBJ2-4 and V is TRBV2; the table's TRBD2 call for D was not verified on the DNA. Germline values: CDR1 SNHLY, CDR2 FYNNEI. Ends included, the CDR3 has 13 residues. The CDR3 loop is CASTLPSRHIQSY.

A few counts support this clonotype. The V call is TRBV10-1, the J call TRBJ2-7; D call uncertain. CDR1 is WNHNN, CDR2 SYGVQD, per germline (reference sequence). This CDR3 contains 15 residues. With 6 bases removed from V and 3 bases from J, the gap between germline ends came to 18 bases. This chain's CDR3 is CASRDPPGPFYEQYF. CDR3 nucleotides: TGCGCCAGCAGGGACCCCCCAGGACCCTTCTACGAGCAGTACTTC.

Of note for this clonotype: A clone one base away is much larger, so this may be a read error. V gene TRBV20-1 combines with J gene TRBJ1-1; tentatively, D is TRBD1 (5 bases). The CDR3 is 14 residues long. V was cut by 3 bases and J by 4 bases, with 15 bases left in between. Germline-derived CDR1 and CDR2 are DFQATT and SNEGSKA (reference sequence). CDR3 sequence reads: CSASWGGVSTEAFF. The DNA for the CDR3 is TGCAGTGCTAGTTGGGGGGGGGTGAGCACTGAAGCTTTCTTT.

At least ten counts were recorded for this clonotype. The chain is built from TRBV5-1 and TRBJ2-5; a weak D match, TRBD1 (8 bases). Germline V lookup: CDR1 SGHRS, CDR2 YFSETQ. V was trimmed by 4 bases and J by 3 bases, leaving 13 bases between them. CDR3 length: 14 residues. The CDR3 DNA sequence: TGCGCCAGCAGCGCCACAGGGGGGGAAGAGACCCAGTACTTC. Translation: CASSATGGEETQYF.

In the case of this clonotype: The CDR3 does not end in the conserved phenylalanine or tryptophan, so this is likely a read error. The limits of the CDR3 on the DNA are not certain, so only TCRdb's listed CDR3 is given. J is TRBJ2-1 and V is TRBV9; no DNA check was done on the table's D call, TRBD1. Germline CDR1 reads SGDLS; CDR2 reads YYNGEE. 12 amino acids form the CDR3, both terminal residues included. The CDR3 spells CASSSGQGRQKD.

V gene TRBV20-1 combines with J gene TRBJ2-7; either TRBD1 or TRBD2 may fit D (5 bases each). CDR1 and CDR2 from the germline V gene are DFQATT and SNEGSKA (reference sequence). The CDR3 extends over 11 amino acids. The V end lost 7 bases, the J end lost 11 bases, and 18 bases lay between the germline ends. The CDR3 coding sequence is TGCAGTGGAAGGGACCTAGACGACGAGTACTTC. Protein product: CSGRDLDDEYF.

A word on this clonotype: No conserved phenylalanine or tryptophan is present at the end of the CDR3, so a read error is the likely explanation. The DNA is omitted, as the CDR3 cannot be located on it reliably, and the CDR3 follows TCRdb's listing. The genes are TRBV15 and TRBJ2-3. The CDR3 extends over 16 residues, inclusive of both ends. CDR1 and CDR2 from the germline V gene are LNHNV and YYDKDF (reference sequence). The CDR3 reads CASSRKGNPGTASQCQ.

V and J are TRBV2 and TRBJ1-2; 12 positions agree with TRBD1. Germline V CDR1 and CDR2: SNHLY, FYNNEI. V dropped 10 bases and J dropped 3; count of bases not matched to a gene: 9. The CDR3 is made up of 15 amino acids. The CDR3 coding sequence is TGTGCCACCCCCGGGACAGGGGGCGAGGACTATGGCTACACCTTC. Translated: CATPGTGGEDYGYTF.

This chain joins TRBV9 and TRBJ2-6; the D call may be TRBD1 or TRBD2 (6 bases each). Germline assignment: CDR1 SGDLS and CDR2 YYNGEE. The ends were cut back, 4 bases at V and 17 bases at J, with 25 bases in the middle. This CDR3 is built from 15 residues. This chain's CDR3 is CASSLGGCGACVMTF. In DNA, the CDR3 is TGTGCCAGCAGCTTAGGGGGGTGTGGGGCCTGCGTTATGACTTTC.

V is TRBV29-1 and J is TRBJ2-5, with 7 bases fitting TRBD2. The CDR3 length is 19 residues. V dropped 4 bases and J dropped 1; count of bases not matched to a gene: 21. Germline lookup yields CDR1 SQVTM and CDR2 ANQGSEA. The CDR3 DNA reads TGCAGCGTTGTAGGGTTGGTCTGGGGGTTGCGGGGGACCCAAGAGACCCAGTACTTC. Amino acid sequence: CSVVGLVWGLRGTQETQYF. The whole variable domain, remainder taken from reference TRBV29-1 and TRBJ2-5, is SAVISQKPSRDICQRGTSLTIQCQVDSQVTMMFWYRQQPGQSLTLIATANQGSEATYESGFVIDKFPISRPNLTFSTLTVSNMSPEDSSIYLCSVVGLVWGLRGTQETQYFGPGTRLLVL.

This clonotype was detected ten times or more. J is TRBJ2-2 and V is TRBV9, with TRBD1 identical over 7 bases. Germline V gene sequence: CDR1 SGDLS, CDR2 YYNGEE. J lost 5 bases, V lost 4 bases, and 8 bases had no gene match. The CDR3 length is 15 residues. CDR3 loop: CASSTRTGDTGELFF. The CDR3 DNA follows: TGTGCCAGCAGCACGCGGACAGGAGATACCGGGGAGCTGTTTTTT.

This rearrangement joins TRBV6-6 to TRBJ1-6, with 7 bases lining up with TRBD1. CDR3 length: 15 residues. Trimming took 4 bases from V and 5 from J; bases not matched to a gene: 5. The germline V gene has CDR1 MNHNY and CDR2 SVGAGI (reference sequence). The CDR3 DNA reads TGTGCCAGCAGTTCGAGGGACAGAAATAATTCACCCCTCCACTTT. As protein: CASSSRDRNNSPLHF.

This clonotype occurred many times. The CDR3 DNA follows: TGTGCCAGCAGCGTGGGGGACCTCGGAAACACCATATATTTT. Protein product: CASSVGDLGNTIYF. This chain joins TRBV9 and TRBJ1-3, with D tentatively TRBD1 (5 bases). CDR1 SGDLS and CDR2 YYNGEE come from the germline V gene. This CDR3 region has 14 residues. V lost 2 bases, J lost 4 bases, and 10 bases lay in between.

This clonotype was counted a single time. J is TRBJ2-7 and V is TRBV5-1; D is undetermined. V shed 0 bases and J shed 2 bases, with 12 bases lying between them. CDR1 is SGHRS and CDR2 is YFSETQ in the germline V gene. CDR3 length: 15 residues. The CDR3 loop is CASSLVPEATYEQYF. For the CDR3, the DNA is TGCGCCAGCAGCTTGGTCCCAGAGGCGACCTACGAGCAGTACTTC. Together with reference TRBV5-1 and TRBJ2-7, the CDR3 gives the full variable domain: KAGVTQTPRYLIKTRGQQVTLSCSPISGHRSVSWYQQTPGQGLQFLFEYFSETQRNKGNFPGRFSGRQFSNSRSEMNVSTLELGDSALYLCASSLVPEATYEQYFGPGTRLTVT.

This clonotype is a singleton in its sample. V is TRBV11-3 and J is TRBJ2-7; no definite D call. Germline loops: CDR1 SGHNT, CDR2 YENEEA. CDR3 length: 11 amino acids. V lost 5 bases to trimming and J lost 11 bases, with 13 bases between them. The CDR3 loop reads CASSQTSLEYF. The CDR3 bases are TGTGCCAGCAGCCAAACCTCCTTGGAGTACTTC.

In its sample, this clonotype was seen many times. The chain links TRBV12-5 to TRBJ1-4; D unclear. V dropped 3 bases and J dropped 8 bases, with 10 bases sitting between them. The CDR3 runs to 13 residues. Per the germline V gene, CDR1 is LGHNT and CDR2 is FRNRAP. In DNA, the CDR3 is TGTGCTAGTGGTTTAGAGGTGGGGGAAAAACTGTTTTTT. It codes for CASGLEVGEKLFF.

Worth noting for this clonotype: One junction end does not reproduce the germline sequence, and a read error may be involved. This sequence joins TRBV10-3 and TRBJ2-5; D is possibly TRBD1 (5 bases). The CDR3 extends over 14 amino acids. Germline-derived CDR1 and CDR2 are ENHRY and SYGVKD. As DNA, the CDR3 is TGTGCCATCAGTGAGAGGCAGGGCCGCGAGACCAAGTACTTC. This translates into CAISERQGRETKYF.

This sequence joins TRBV11-3 and TRBJ1-1; 7 bases line up with TRBD1. Losses at the gene ends were 5 bases for V and 10 bases for J; bases not matched to a gene: 10. The CDR3 totals 13 residues. Germline CDR1 SGHNT, CDR2 YENEEA. The CDR3 DNA reads as TGTGCCAGCAGCGGGGGACAGTCAGCTCCAGCTTTCTTT. Translation: CASSGGQSAPAFF.

J is TRBJ2-5 and V is TRBV2, with 8 bases matching TRBD1. The CDR3 spans 15 residues. V dropped 7 bases and J dropped 1; count of bases not matched to a gene: 8. Germline CDR1 is SNHLY and CDR2 is FYNNEI. The CDR3 DNA sequence: TGTGCCAGCAAGATTGACAGGGGTAGCCAAGAGACCCAGTACTTC. Protein: CASKIDRGSQETQYF.

This clonotype was found many times. J is TRBJ1-2 and V is TRBV7-2, with D tentatively TRBD1 (6 bases). CDR3 size: 14 residues. CDR1 SGHTA and CDR2 FQGNSA come from the germline V gene. V was trimmed by 7 bases and J by 4 bases, leaving 16 bases between them. The CDR3 region has the DNA TGTGCCAGCATCTTTACGGGGGCTGGCTATGGCTACACCTTC. Residues: CASIFTGAGYGYTF.

This clonotype was observed many times. The chain recombines TRBV7-2 with TRBJ2-3; 11 nucleotides align to TRBD2. Germline trimming cut 9 bases from V and 6 bases from J; bases unmatched to any gene: 14. This CDR3 has 16 residues. Germline CDR1 is SGHTA and CDR2 is FQGNSA. The chain's CDR3 is CASSDSIAGGRDTQYF. The DNA for the CDR3 is TGTGCCAGTAGCGACAGTATAGCGGGGGGGCGGGATACGCAGTATTTT. Based on the CDR3 plus reference TRBV7-2 and TRBJ2-3, the full variable domain is GAGVSQSPSNKVTEKGKDVELRCDPISGHTALYWYRQSLGQGLEFLIYFQGNSAPDKSGLPSDRFSAERTGGSVSTLTIQRTQQEDSAVYLCASSDSIAGGRDTQYFGPGTRLTVL.

The V call is TRBV19, the J call TRBJ2-5; TRBD1 might be the D (5 bases). Germline CDR1 reads LNHDA; CDR2 reads SQIVND (reference sequence). Trimming pared 3 bases from V and 7 bases from J, leaving 21 bases between. This CDR3 is built from 16 residues. The CDR3 DNA follows: TGTGCCAGTAGTATCTCTACAGGCAATCCAACAGGGACCCAGTACTTC. It yields the protein CASSISTGNPTGTQYF. Variable domain in full (rest from reference TRBV19 and TRBJ2-5): DGGITQSPKYLFRKEGQNVTLSCEQNLNHDAMYWYRQDPGQGLRLIYYSQIVNDFQKGDIAEGYSVSREKKESFPLTVTSAQKNPTAFYLCASSISTGNPTGTQYFGPGTRLLVL.